These 27 T cell receptor beta chains share one sample of origin, sequenced in a study of technical replicates of blood from a handful of donors. Here immunoSEQ multiplex PCR was the method, and the copy in TCRdb shows in-frame clones only, minus some. Of under 90,000 clones listed, roughly 97% were seen once; the top ten hold less than 0.25%. Sequenced sample: T cells isolated from PBMCs. These receptor sequences come from a human donor in good health.

The rearrangement joins TRBV4-1 to TRBJ1-2; D remains unclear. V lost 0 bases and J 11 bases, leaving 7 bases between the germline ends. Germline CDR1 MGHRA, CDR2 YSYEKL. The CDR3 has 11 amino acids. Here the CDR3 DNA reads TGCGCCAGCAGCCAAGAGGGCTTATACACCTTC. Encoded protein: CASSQEGLYTF.

The sample holds one count of this clone. The J gene is TRBJ1-4, the V gene TRBV5-1, with D perhaps matching TRBD1 (5 bases). This CDR3 comprises 15 residues. V lost 4 bases, J lost 5 bases, and 15 bases lay in between. The germline gives CDR1 SGHRS, CDR2 YFSETQ. Here the CDR3 reads CASSPHDSLNEKLFF. For the CDR3, the DNA is TGCGCCAGCAGCCCCCATGACAGCCTAAATGAAAAACTGTTTTTT.

This chain links TRBV7-9 with TRBJ1-2; the match to TRBD1 covers 7 bases. The V segment lost 1 base and the J segment 4 bases; nucleotides outside the gene matches: 3. This CDR3 region has 14 residues. The germline CDR1 and CDR2 sequences are SEHNR and FQNEAQ (reference sequence). The CDR3, as DNA: TGTGCCAGCAGCTTAGTAGGACAGGTCTATGGCTACACCTTC. This gives the protein CASSLVGQVYGYTF.

The V and J genes are TRBV18 and TRBJ1-1; weak D call: TRBD1 (6 bases). This CDR3 comprises 13 residues. Germline V gives CDR1 KGHSH, CDR2 LQKENI. With 5 bases removed from V and 2 bases from J, the gap between germline ends came to 9 bases. This CDR3 reads CASSAGENTEAFF. The DNA of the CDR3 is TGTGCCAGCTCAGCAGGGGAAAACACTGAAGCTTTCTTT.

For the CDR3, the DNA is TGCGCCAGCAGCCCCAGGACAGAATTTGAGTACGAGCAGTACTTC. Translation gives CASSPRTEFEYEQYF. This rearrangement joins TRBV4-1 to TRBJ2-7; tentative D call: TRBD1 (6 bases). The CDR3 sequence is 15 residues long. Germline V gene lookup returns CDR1 MGHRA and CDR2 YSYEKL. The V end lost 4 bases, the J end lost 4 bases, and 17 bases lay between the germline ends.

The rearrangement uses TRBV2 and TRBJ2-4; 12 bases are shared with TRBD2. Germline trimming cut 3 bases from V and 8 bases from J; bases unmatched to any gene: 5. The CDR3 loop spans 15 amino acids. The germline V gene has CDR1 SNHLY and CDR2 FYNNEI. The CDR3 loop reads CASSDWPSGGDIQYF. The CDR3 nucleotides read TGTGCCAGCAGTGATTGGCCTAGCGGGGGGGACATTCAGTACTTC.

This CDR3 reads CASSFPPGRGVYEQYF. The CDR3 bases are TGCGCCAGCAGCTTTCCTCCCGGCAGGGGCGTTTACGAGCAGTACTTC. The gene calls are TRBV5-1 and TRBJ2-7; tentatively, D is TRBD1 (6 bases). The V gene lost 2 bases and the J gene lost 4 bases, with 19 bases spanning the gap. Germline CDR1 is SGHRS and CDR2 is YFSETQ. The CDR3 runs to 16 residues. The complete variable domain, with remaining parts taken from reference TRBV5-1 and TRBJ2-7, reads KAGVTQTPRYLIKTRGQQVTLSCSPISGHRSVSWYQQTPGQGLQFLFEYFSETQRNKGNFPGRFSGRQFSNSRSEMNVSTLELGDSALYLCASSFPPGRGVYEQYFGPGTRLTVT.

This sequence joins TRBV6-5 and TRBJ1-2; the D gene is possibly TRBD1 (5 bases). CDR3 length equals 14 residues. Germline V gene sequence: CDR1 MNHEY, CDR2 SVGAGI. V lost 0 bases, J lost 1 base, and 6 bases lay in between. CDR3 amino acids: CASSYSRGNYGYTF. In DNA, the CDR3 is TGTGCCAGCAGTTACTCTAGGGGTAACTATGGCTACACCTTC.

The V call is TRBV2, the J call TRBJ1-5; D is unresolved. Germline values: CDR1 SNHLY, CDR2 FYNNEI. V lost 6 bases and J lost 3, with 6 bases in between. This CDR3 comprises 12 residues. Here the CDR3 reads CASRQTNQPQHF. The CDR3 DNA sequence: TGTGCCAGCAGACAGACCAATCAGCCCCAGCATTTT.

The chain links TRBV18 to TRBJ2-7; TRBD1 agrees at 7 bases. The CDR3 totals 15 residues. Germline CDR1 is KGHSH and CDR2 is LQKENI. V lost 0 bases to trimming and J lost 3 bases; unmatched junction nucleotides: 5. CDR3 sequence (DNA): TGTGCCAGCTCACCACCGTCGGGACAGAGCTACGAGCAGTACTTC. It yields the protein CASSPPSGQSYEQYF.

The V call is TRBV2, the J call TRBJ1-1; D is ambiguous. V lost 5 bases to trimming and J lost 1 base, with 11 bases between them. In germline, CDR1 is SNHLY, CDR2 FYNNEI. The CDR3 length is 14 residues. The CDR3 DNA reads TGTGCCAGCAGTTACCTGACACCGAACACTGAAGCTTTCTTT. It yields the protein CASSYLTPNTEAFF. The full variable domain, with the rest looked up from reference TRBV2 and TRBJ1-1, is EPEVTQTPSHQVTQMGQEVILRCVPISNHLYFYWYRQILGQKVEFLVSFYNNEISEKSEIFDDQFSVERPDGSNFTLKIRSTKLEDSAMYFCASSYLTPNTEAFFGQGTRLTVV.

This chain joins TRBV4-1 and TRBJ2-7, with D possibly TRBD1 on 6 matching bases. Per germline, CDR1 MGHRA and CDR2 YSYEKL. The CDR3 covers 13 residues. V was shortened by 3 bases and J by 5 bases, with 11 bases between the two germline ends. The DNA of the CDR3 is TGCGCCAGCAGCCAGCAGGGGCGCGACGAGCAGTACTTC. It yields the protein CASSQQGRDEQYF.

The chain combines TRBV6-1 with TRBJ2-7; 10 bases line up with TRBD1. The germline CDR1 and CDR2 sequences are MNHNS and SASEGT. With V trimmed by 7 bases and J by 4 bases, 4 bases remained unmatched. This CDR3 comprises 13 residues. The chain's CDR3 is CASTMGQGYEQYF. CDR3 DNA: TGTGCCAGCACCATGGGACAGGGGTACGAGCAGTACTTC.

The chain uses TRBV4-1 and TRBJ2-7; 8 nucleotides match TRBD1. Germline V gene data show CDR1 as MGHRA and CDR2 as YSYEKL. The CDR3 extends over 17 amino acids. Losses at the gene ends were 4 bases for V and 2 bases for J; bases not matched to a gene: 13. Written as DNA, the CDR3 is TGCGCCAGCAGCCTGTTGACAGGGGACAACCCAGCCTACGAGCAGTACTTC. Amino acid sequence: CASSLLTGDNPAYEQYF.

The chain couples TRBV7-3 to TRBJ2-2, with 12 bases lining up with TRBD2. The V and J ends lost 5 bases and 4 bases, in that order; junction bases with no gene match: 2. The CDR3 contains 15 residues. Germline V lookup: CDR1 SGHTA, CDR2 FQGTGA. CDR3: CASSPSGGGTGELFF. For the CDR3, the DNA is TGTGCCAGCAGCCCTAGCGGGGGGGGCACCGGGGAGCTGTTTTTT.

In this sample, this clone turned up once. Here the CDR3 reads CASSPVGRTYGYTF. The CDR3 bases are TGTGCCAGCAGCCCTGTGGGGCGGACCTATGGCTACACCTTC. This rearrangement joins TRBV6-6 to TRBJ1-2, with a possible D match to TRBD1 (5 bases). The CDR3 has 14 amino acids. V was pared by 6 bases and J by 4 bases, with 15 bases between. The germline V gene has CDR1 MNHNY and CDR2 SVGAGI (reference sequence).

The chain combines TRBV19 with TRBJ2-2; tentative D call: TRBD2 (7 bases). Germline V gives CDR1 LNHDA, CDR2 SQIVND (reference sequence). The CDR3 runs to 16 residues. Trimming stripped 7 bases from V and 4 bases from J, with 19 bases between. CDR3 coding DNA: TGTGCCAGTACCCCTTGGGGGGGGCGCGGCACCGGGGAGCTGTTTTTT. Translated: CASTPWGGRGTGELFF.

The chain recombines TRBV18 with TRBJ1-2; maybe TRBD1 (6 bases). From germline, CDR1 is KGHSH and CDR2 LQKENI. V was clipped by 3 bases and J by 4 bases, with 18 bases between them. The CDR3 is made up of 16 amino acids. The CDR3 DNA is TGTGCCAGCTCACCGGAAGGTGGGCAGGGGAGCTATGGCTACACCTTC. Translated: CASSPEGGQGSYGYTF.

The chain couples TRBV7-2 to TRBJ2-5, with 7 bases fitting TRBD1. Per the germline V gene, CDR1 is SGHTA and CDR2 is FQGNSA. This CDR3 region has 14 residues. V trimming: 5 bases; J trimming: 0 bases; junction bases outside the gene matches: 3. The CDR3 loop reads CASSQDRYQETQYF. As DNA, the CDR3 is TGTGCCAGCAGCCAGGACAGGTACCAAGAGACCCAGTACTTC.

The rearrangement links TRBV7-9 to TRBJ2-6; 8 positions agree with TRBD1. V lost 5 bases and J lost 0; bases outside the gene matches: 9. Germline V CDR1 and CDR2: SEHNR, FQNEAQ (reference sequence). CDR3 size: 18 residues. CDR3 sequence reads: CASSLGQGPLSGANVLTF. DNA for the CDR3: TGTGCCAGCAGCCTAGGACAGGGTCCACTCTCTGGGGCCAACGTCCTGACTTTC.

The chain has TRBV9 and TRBJ2-7, with D possibly matching TRBD2 (6 bases). The germline gives CDR1 SGDLS, CDR2 YYNGEE. The ends were cut back, 0 bases at V and 4 bases at J, with 20 bases in the middle. This CDR3 has 17 amino acids. Here the CDR3 DNA reads TGTGCCAGCAGCGTAGCTACGGGACTCGGGCGAATTTACGAGCAGTACTTC. Encoded protein: CASSVATGLGRIYEQYF.

The chain is built from TRBV7-9 and TRBJ2-3, with TRBD1 matching 7 bases. Unmatched junction bases numbered 7, after V lost 5 bases and J lost 5 bases. This CDR3 has 14 amino acids. The germline V gene encodes CDR1 SEHNR and CDR2 FQNEAQ (reference sequence). The CDR3, as DNA: TGTGCCAGCAGCCCCGGGACAGAGATAGATACGCAGTATTTT. This codes for CASSPGTEIDTQYF.

The CDR3, as DNA: TGCGCCAGCAGCCAGGCCCGACAGGGAGGGAACACTGAAGCTTTCTTT. It encodes CASSQARQGGNTEAFF. The chain couples TRBV4-1 to TRBJ1-1; 7 bases map to TRBD1. V lost 3 bases to trimming and J lost 1 base; unmatched junction nucleotides: 8. There are 16 residues in the CDR3. Germline loops: CDR1 MGHRA, CDR2 YSYEKL.

This rearrangement joins TRBV28 to TRBJ1-1; TRBD1 matches at 7 bases. The CDR3 is made up of 14 amino acids. V was pared by 7 bases and J by 1 base, with 6 bases of the junction left unmatched. CDR1 is MDHEN and CDR2 is SYDVKM in the germline V gene. CDR3 DNA sequence: TGTGCCAGCAAGGGGGCCGCCGGGAACACTGAAGCTTTCTTT. Amino acid sequence: CASKGAAGNTEAFF.

The chain recombines TRBV4-1 with TRBJ1-2; a weak D match, TRBD1 (5 bases). Germline assignment: CDR1 MGHRA and CDR2 YSYEKL. This CDR3 has 18 residues. V was shortened by 1 base and J by 4 bases, with 22 bases between the two germline ends. CDR3 in DNA: TGCGCCAGCAGCCAAGTCACCAGGGCCCAGCTCCCGGTCTATGGCTACACCTTC. Residues: CASSQVTRAQLPVYGYTF.

The genes are TRBV10-1 and TRBJ2-1; tentatively, D is TRBD1 (5 bases). The CDR3 covers 15 residues. The germline V and J ends were trimmed by 2 bases and 2 bases, with 10 bases remaining between them. Germline V CDR1 and CDR2: WNHNN, SYGVQD (reference sequence). This CDR3 is CASSESPGTYNEQFF. The DNA for the CDR3 is TGCGCCAGCAGTGAGAGCCCAGGGACCTACAATGAGCAGTTCTTC.

This clone was detected once. This chain connects TRBV7-8 to TRBJ2-5; D not certain. Germline V gene sequence: CDR1 SGHVS, CDR2 FQNEAQ. Trimming stripped 4 bases from V and 4 bases from J, with 13 bases between. CDR3 size: 14 residues. The DNA for the CDR3 is TGTGCCAGCAGCTCCCTTAACGGCGGAGAGACCCAGTACTTC. Translated: CASSSLNGGETQYF.